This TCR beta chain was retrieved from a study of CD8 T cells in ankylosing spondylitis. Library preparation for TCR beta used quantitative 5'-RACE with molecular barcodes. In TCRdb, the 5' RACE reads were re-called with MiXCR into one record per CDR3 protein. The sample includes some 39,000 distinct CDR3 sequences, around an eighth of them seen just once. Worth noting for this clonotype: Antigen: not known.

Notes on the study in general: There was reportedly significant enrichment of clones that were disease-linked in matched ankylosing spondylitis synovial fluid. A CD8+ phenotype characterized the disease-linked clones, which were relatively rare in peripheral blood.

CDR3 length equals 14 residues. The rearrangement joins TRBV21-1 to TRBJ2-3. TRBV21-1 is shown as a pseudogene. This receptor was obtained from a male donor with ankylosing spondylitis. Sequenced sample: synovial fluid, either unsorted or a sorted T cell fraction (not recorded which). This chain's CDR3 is CASSTRFFEDTQYF. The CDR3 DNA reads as TGTGCCAGCAGCACTAGATTCTTTGAGGATACGCAGTATTTT.